Described below is a single TCR beta chain sequence and its context. This clonotype was detected many times. Its specific antigen is unknown. No per-base quality is available; no much larger clone lies one base away. This record comes from a study of response to subunit inactivated influenza vaccine (dated by TCRdb to 2016 to 2019). General notes on the study: Deep quantitative profiling of the T cell receptor repertoire was used in the study to follow responses to a trivalent subunit inactivated influenza vaccine. Results the study describes overall, beyond this receptor: The authors suggested that each seasonal influenza vaccination may recruit only a limited number of new T cells.

A distance of 11 bases separates the germline ends of V and J, which lose 0 bases and 0 bases respectively. There are 17 amino acids in the CDR3, from cysteine to phenylalanine inclusive. The CDR3 DNA has 51 bases and is translated from base 1. As encoded in the germline V gene (reference sequence), CDR1 is SEHNR while CDR2 is FQNEAQ. The method behind the library was RT-PCR. This sample was sequenced with an Illumina HiSeq 2500. In-frame beta chains were kept once TCRdb had trimmed the public reads at Q25 with fastp and called clones with MiXCR. Every distinct CDR3 protein forms one entry, paired with its most common genes and DNA. The sample has 500,000 or so distinct CDR3 sequences on record, more than 15% of them singletons. Clones ranked in the top ten supply around 3% of the sample.

This clonotype was sampled from a man between 50 and 75 years old who received an inactivated influenza vaccine. Donor details come from another sample of the same person, matched by shared clones. The sequenced sample was CD4+ T cells sorted from PBMCs, obtained 23 months after vaccination. The sequence links TRBV7-9 to TRBJ2-2; no D gene call is confident. The nucleotide sequence reads TGTGCCAGCAGCTTAGCGCCACATTGGTCGAACACCGGGGAGCTGTTTTTT. Translated, this gives CASSLAPHWSNTGELFF. With the rest looked up from the reference TRBV7-9 and TRBJ2-2 genes rather than sequenced, the full variable domain is DTGVSQNPRHKITKRGQNVTFRCDPISEHNRLYWYRQTLGQGPEFLTYFQNEAQLEKSRLLSDRFSAERPKGSFSTLEIQRTEQGDSAMYLCASSLAPHWSNTGELFFGEGSRLTVL.